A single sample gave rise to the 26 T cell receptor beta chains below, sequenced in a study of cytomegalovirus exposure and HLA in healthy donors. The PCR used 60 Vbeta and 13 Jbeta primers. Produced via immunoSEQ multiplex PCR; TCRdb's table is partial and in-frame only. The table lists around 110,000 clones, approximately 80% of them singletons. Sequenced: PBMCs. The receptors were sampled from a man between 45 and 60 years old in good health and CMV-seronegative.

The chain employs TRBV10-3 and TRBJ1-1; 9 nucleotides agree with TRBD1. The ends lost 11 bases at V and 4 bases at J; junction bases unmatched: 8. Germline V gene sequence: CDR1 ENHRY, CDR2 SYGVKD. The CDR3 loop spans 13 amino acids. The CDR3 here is CASWDRAGTEAFF. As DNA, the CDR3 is TGTGCCTCCTGGGACAGGGCGGGCACTGAAGCTTTCTTT.

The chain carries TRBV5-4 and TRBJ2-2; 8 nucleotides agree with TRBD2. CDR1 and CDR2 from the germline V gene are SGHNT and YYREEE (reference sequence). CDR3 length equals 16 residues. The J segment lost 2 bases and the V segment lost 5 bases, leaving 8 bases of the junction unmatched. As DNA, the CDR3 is TGTGCCAGCAGGAAGGGGGGGACTAGAAACACCGGGGAGCTGTTTTTT. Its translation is CASRKGGTRNTGELFF.

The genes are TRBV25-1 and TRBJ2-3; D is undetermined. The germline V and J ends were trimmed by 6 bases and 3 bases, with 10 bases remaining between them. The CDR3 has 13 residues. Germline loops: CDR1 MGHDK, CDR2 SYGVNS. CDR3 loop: CASSSEQTDTQYF. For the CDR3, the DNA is TGTGCCAGCAGCTCCGAGCAAACAGATACGCAGTATTTT.

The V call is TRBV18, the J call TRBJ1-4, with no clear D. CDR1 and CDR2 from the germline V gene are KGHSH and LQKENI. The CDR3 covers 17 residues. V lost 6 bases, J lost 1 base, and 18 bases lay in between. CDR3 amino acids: CASSEGGPLGTNEKLFF. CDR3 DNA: TGTGCCAGCTCCGAGGGCGGGCCCCTGGGAACTAATGAAAAACTGTTTTTT.

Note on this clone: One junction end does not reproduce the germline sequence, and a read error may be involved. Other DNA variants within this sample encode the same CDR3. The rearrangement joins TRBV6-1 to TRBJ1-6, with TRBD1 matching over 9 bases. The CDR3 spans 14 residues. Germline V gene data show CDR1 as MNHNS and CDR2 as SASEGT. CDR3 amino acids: CASSGTGKNSPLHF. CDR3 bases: TGCGCCAGCAGTGGGACAGGGAAGAATTCACCCCTCCACTTT.

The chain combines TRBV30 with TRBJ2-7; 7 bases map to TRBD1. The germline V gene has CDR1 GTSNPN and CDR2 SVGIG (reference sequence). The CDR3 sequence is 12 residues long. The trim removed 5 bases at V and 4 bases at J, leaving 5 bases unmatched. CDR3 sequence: CAWETGKYEQYF. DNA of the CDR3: TGTGCCTGGGAGACAGGGAAGTACGAGCAGTACTTC.

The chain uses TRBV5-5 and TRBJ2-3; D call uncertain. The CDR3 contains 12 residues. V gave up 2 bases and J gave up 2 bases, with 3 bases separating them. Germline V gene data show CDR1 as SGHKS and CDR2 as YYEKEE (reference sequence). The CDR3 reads CASSLLTDTQYF. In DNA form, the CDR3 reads TGTGCCAGCAGCTTACTCACAGATACGCAGTATTTT.

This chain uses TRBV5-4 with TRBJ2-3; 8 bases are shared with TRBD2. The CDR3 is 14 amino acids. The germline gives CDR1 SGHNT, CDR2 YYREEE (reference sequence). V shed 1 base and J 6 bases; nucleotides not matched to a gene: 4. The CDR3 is CASSLIGGADTQYF. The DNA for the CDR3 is TGTGCCAGCAGCTTGATCGGGGGGGCGGATACGCAGTATTTT. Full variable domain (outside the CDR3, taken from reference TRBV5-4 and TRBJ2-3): ETGVTQSPTHLIKTRGQQVTLRCSSQSGHNTVSWYQQALGQGPQFIFQYYREEENGRGNFPPRFSGLQFPNYSSELNVNALELDDSALYLCASSLIGGADTQYFGPGTRLTVL.

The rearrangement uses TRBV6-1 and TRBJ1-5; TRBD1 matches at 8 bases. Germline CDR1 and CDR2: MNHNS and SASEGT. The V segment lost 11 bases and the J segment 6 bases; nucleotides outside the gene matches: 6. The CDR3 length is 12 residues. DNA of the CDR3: TGTGCCGGCGGACAGGGTGGTCAGCCCCAGCATTTT. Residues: CAGGQGGQPQHF.

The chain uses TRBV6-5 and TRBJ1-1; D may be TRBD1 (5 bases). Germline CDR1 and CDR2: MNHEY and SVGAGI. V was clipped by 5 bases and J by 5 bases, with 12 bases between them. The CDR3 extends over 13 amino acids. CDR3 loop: CASSTLRETEAFF. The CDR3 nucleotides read TGTGCCAGCAGTACTCTCAGGGAAACTGAAGCTTTCTTT.

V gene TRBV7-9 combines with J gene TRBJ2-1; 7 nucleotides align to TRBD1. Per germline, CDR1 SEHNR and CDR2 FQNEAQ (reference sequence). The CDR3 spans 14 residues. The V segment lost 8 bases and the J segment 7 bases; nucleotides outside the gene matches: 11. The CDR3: CASGIWTGQNEQFF. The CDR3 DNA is TGTGCCAGCGGAATTTGGACAGGCCAAAATGAGCAGTTCTTC.

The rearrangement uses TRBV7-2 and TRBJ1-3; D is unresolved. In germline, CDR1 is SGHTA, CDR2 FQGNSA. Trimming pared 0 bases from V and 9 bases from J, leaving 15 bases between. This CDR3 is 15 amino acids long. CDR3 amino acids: CASSLAARYGITIYF. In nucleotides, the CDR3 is TGTGCCAGCAGCTTAGCGGCTCGGTACGGGATCACCATATATTTT.

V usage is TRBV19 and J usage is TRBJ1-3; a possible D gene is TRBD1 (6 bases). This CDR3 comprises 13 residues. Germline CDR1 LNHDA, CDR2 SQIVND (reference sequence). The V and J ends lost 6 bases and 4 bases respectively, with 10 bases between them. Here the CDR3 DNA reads TGTGCCAGTAGCACCGGGACAGGAAACACCATATATTTT. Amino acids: CASSTGTGNTIYF. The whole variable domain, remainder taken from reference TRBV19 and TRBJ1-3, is DGGITQSPKYLFRKEGQNVTLSCEQNLNHDAMYWYRQDPGQGLRLIYYSQIVNDFQKGDIAEGYSVSREKKESFPLTVTSAQKNPTAFYLCASSTGTGNTIYFGEGSWLTVV.

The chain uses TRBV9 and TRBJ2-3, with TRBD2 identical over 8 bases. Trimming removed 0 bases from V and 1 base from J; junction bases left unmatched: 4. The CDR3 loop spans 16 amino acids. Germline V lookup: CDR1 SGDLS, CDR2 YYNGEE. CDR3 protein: CASSVAGGGRTDTQYF. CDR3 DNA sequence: TGTGCCAGCAGCGTAGCCGGCGGGGGGCGCACAGATACGCAGTATTTT.

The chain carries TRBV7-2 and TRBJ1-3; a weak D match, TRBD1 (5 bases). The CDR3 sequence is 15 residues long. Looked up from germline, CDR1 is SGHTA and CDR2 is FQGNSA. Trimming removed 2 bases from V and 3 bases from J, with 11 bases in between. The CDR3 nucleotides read TGTGCCAGCAGCTTAACCCCGGGGGTTGGAAACACCATATATTTT. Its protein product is CASSLTPGVGNTIYF.

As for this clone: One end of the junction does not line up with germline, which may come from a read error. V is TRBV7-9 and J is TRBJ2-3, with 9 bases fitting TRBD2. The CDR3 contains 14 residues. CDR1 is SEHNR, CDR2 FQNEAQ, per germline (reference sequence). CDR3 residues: CASSLAGSTDTQYF. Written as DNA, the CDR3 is TGTGCCAGCAGCCTAGCGGGGAGTACAGATACGCAGTATTTT. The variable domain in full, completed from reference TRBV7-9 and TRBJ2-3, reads DTGVSQNPRHKITKRGQNVTFRCDPISEHNRLYWYRQTLGQGPEFLTYFQNEAQLEKSRLLSDRFSAERPKGSFSTLEIQRTEQGDSAMYLCASSLAGSTDTQYFGPGTRLTVL.

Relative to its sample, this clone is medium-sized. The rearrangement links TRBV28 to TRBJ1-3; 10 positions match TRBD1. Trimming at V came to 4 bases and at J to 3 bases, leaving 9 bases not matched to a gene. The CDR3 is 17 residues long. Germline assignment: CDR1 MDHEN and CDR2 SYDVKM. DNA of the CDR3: TGTGCCAGCAGTTCCGACCGACAGGGGGCTATTGGAAACACCATATATTTT. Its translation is CASSSDRQGAIGNTIYF.

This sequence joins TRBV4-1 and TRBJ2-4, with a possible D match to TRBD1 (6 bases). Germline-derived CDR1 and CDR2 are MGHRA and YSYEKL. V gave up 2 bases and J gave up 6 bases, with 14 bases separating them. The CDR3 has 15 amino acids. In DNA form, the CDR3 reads TGCGCCAGCAGCCAAAATCCGGACAGAGCAAACATTCAGTACTTC. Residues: CASSQNPDRANIQYF.

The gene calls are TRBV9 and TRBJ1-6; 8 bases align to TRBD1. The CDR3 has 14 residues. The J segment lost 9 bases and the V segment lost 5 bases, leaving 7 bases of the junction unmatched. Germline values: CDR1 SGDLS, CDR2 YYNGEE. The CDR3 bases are TGTGCCAGCAGTGGACAGGGCAAAATTTCACCCCTCCACTTT. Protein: CASSGQGKISPLHF.

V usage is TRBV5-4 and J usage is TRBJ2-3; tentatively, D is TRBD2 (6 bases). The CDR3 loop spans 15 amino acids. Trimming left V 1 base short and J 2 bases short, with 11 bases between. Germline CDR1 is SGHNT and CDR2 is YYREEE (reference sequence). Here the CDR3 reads CASSLKRGNTDTQYF. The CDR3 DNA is TGTGCCAGCAGCTTGAAACGGGGGAACACAGATACGCAGTATTTT.

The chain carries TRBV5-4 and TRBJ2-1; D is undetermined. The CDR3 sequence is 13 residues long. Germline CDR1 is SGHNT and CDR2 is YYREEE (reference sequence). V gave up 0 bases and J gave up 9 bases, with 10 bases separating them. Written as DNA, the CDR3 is TGTGCCAGCAGCTTGGATCTGTACTCTGAGCAGTTCTTC. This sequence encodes CASSLDLYSEQFF.

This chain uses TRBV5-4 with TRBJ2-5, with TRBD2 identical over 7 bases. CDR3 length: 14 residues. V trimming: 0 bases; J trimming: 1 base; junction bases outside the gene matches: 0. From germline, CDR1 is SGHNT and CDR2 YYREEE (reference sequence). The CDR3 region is CASSLAGGQETQYF. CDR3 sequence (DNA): TGTGCCAGCAGCTTGGCGGGGGGCCAAGAGACCCAGTACTTC. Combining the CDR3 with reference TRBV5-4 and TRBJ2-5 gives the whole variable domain ETGVTQSPTHLIKTRGQQVTLRCSSQSGHNTVSWYQQALGQGPQFIFQYYREEENGRGNFPPRFSGLQFPNYSSELNVNALELDDSALYLCASSLAGGQETQYFGPGTRLLVL.

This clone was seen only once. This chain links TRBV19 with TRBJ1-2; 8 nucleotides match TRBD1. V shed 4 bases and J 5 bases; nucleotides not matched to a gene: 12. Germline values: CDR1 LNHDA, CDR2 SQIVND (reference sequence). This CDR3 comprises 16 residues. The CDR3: CASSKETGELGYGYTF. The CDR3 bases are TGTGCCAGTAGTAAGGAGACAGGGGAGCTTGGATATGGCTACACCTTC.

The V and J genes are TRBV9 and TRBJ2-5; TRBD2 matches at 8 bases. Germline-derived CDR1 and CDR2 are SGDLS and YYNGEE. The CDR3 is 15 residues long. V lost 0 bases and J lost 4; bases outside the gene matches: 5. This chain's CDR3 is CASSVVGGASETQYF. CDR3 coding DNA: TGTGCCAGCAGCGTAGTCGGGGGGGCCTCAGAGACCCAGTACTTC.

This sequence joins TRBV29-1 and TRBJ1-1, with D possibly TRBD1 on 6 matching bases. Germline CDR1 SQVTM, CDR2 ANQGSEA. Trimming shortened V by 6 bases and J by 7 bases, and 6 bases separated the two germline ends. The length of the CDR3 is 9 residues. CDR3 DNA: TGCAGCGTGGACAGTGAAGCTTTCTTT. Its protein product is CSVDSEAFF.

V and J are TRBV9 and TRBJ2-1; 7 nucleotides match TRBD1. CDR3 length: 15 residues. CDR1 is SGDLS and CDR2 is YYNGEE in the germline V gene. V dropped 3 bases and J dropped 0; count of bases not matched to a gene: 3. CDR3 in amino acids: CASSARTGSYNEQFF. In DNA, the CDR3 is TGTGCCAGCAGCGCTAGGACAGGCTCCTACAATGAGCAGTTCTTC.